The 15 T cell receptor beta chains given below trace back to one sample, sequenced in a study of metastatic and nonmetastatic thyroid tumors. No treatment of any kind had been given to any patient before thyroid surgery. Using MiXCR, TCRdb reanalyzed the PCR reads. Of about 39,000 clones listed, 19% are singletons. The sequenced sample consisted of blood. Source of these receptors: a female donor with papillary thyroid cancer or a benign thyroid nodule (not recorded which). Some clones in this sample may be carry-over from other donors' samples.

Ten or more counts support this clone. The chain links TRBV5-5 to TRBJ1-3, with a tentative D call TRBD1 (6 bases). This CDR3 has 13 amino acids. V lost 3 bases and J lost 6, with 10 bases in between. Germline values: CDR1 SGHKS, CDR2 YYEKEE (reference sequence). CDR3 in DNA: TGTGCCAGCAGCTCAGGGGACTCAAACACCATATATTTT. Translated: CASSSGDSNTIYF.

In this sample, this clone turned up many times. V gene TRBV13 combines with J gene TRBJ1-1, with 9 bases that match TRBD1. The CDR3 has 14 residues. With V trimmed by 6 bases and J by 1 base, 3 bases remained unmatched. Per the germline V gene, CDR1 is PRHDT and CDR2 is FYEKMQ (reference sequence). The CDR3, as DNA: TGTGCCAGCAGTACAGGGGGCGCGAACACTGAAGCTTTCTTT. It is translated as CASSTGGANTEAFF.

This clone was seen more than once but under ten times. This may be a read error: a much more frequent sequence differs by one nucleotide. The chain recombines TRBV11-3 with TRBJ2-1; 7 bases align to TRBD2. CDR3 length: 16 amino acids. In germline, CDR1 is SGHNT, CDR2 YENEEA. CDR3 bases: TGTGCCATCAGCTCTAGCGGAACGACCTCCTACAATGAGCAGTTCTTC. The encoded protein is CAISSSGTTSYNEQFF.

This clone was seen ten or more times. Other nucleotide sequences from this sample produce the same CDR3. In DNA form, the CDR3 reads TGTGCCACCAGCGAACGGGACCGGGGGCCGTTCTTC. Its translation is CATSERDRGPFF. The chain couples TRBV15 to TRBJ2-1; D is tentatively TRBD1 or TRBD2 (6 bases each). The CDR3 spans 12 residues. V was pared by 5 bases and J by 15 bases, with 17 bases between. The germline CDR1 and CDR2 sequences are LNHNV and YYDKDF (reference sequence).

This clone has a count of ten or more. CDR3 nucleotides: TGTGCCAGCAGCCCTCCCGGGACGGGGGTGCGCGAGCAGTACTTC. Protein: CASSPPGTGVREQYF. The gene calls are TRBV7-9 and TRBJ2-7; tentative D call: TRBD2 (6 bases). CDR1 is SEHNR and CDR2 is FQNEAQ in the germline V gene (reference sequence). Between the trimmed V and J ends, which lost 5 bases and 6 bases, there was a span of 20 bases. This CDR3 is 15 amino acids long.

In regard to this clone: Relative to the germline gene, one junction end is altered; a read error may explain this. The J gene is TRBJ1-1, the V gene TRBV6-1, with D tentatively TRBD1 (6 bases). Germline lookup yields CDR1 MNHNS and CDR2 SASEGT. The CDR3 covers 11 residues. The CDR3 DNA reads as TGTGCCAGCAGTGGGGACACTGAACCTCTCTTT. Amino acids: CASSGDTEPLF.

By frequency in the sample, this clone is medium-sized. The chain carries TRBV28 and TRBJ2-7, with D uncertain. V lost 3 bases and J lost 2, with 5 bases in between. Germline CDR1 and CDR2: MDHEN and SYDVKM. The CDR3 runs 12 residues. This CDR3 is CASSFRTYEQYF. As DNA, the CDR3 is TGTGCCAGCAGTTTTAGGACCTACGAGCAGTACTTC.

This clone has a count of ten or more. The rearrangement uses TRBV7-8 and TRBJ2-7, with D possibly called TRBD1 or TRBD2 (5 bases each). Germline CDR1 is SGHVS and CDR2 is FQNEAQ. The CDR3 totals 14 residues. V shed 2 bases and J shed 5 bases, with 13 bases lying between them. The CDR3 DNA follows: TGTGCCAGCAGCTTACTCAGGGACGGTGACGAGCAGTACTTC. This translates into CASSLLRDGDEQYF.

Ten or more counts support this clone. The CDR3 region is CASSLSGGDNEQFF. The CDR3 bases are TGCGCCAGCAGCTTATCTGGAGGAGACAATGAGCAGTTCTTC. The genes are TRBV5-1 and TRBJ2-1, with D possibly matching TRBD2 (5 bases). The CDR3 contains 14 residues. Between the trimmed V and J ends, which lost 2 bases and 5 bases, there was a span of 11 bases. Per the germline V gene, CDR1 is SGHRS and CDR2 is YFSETQ.

By share of the sample, this clone is medium-sized. The J gene is TRBJ2-1, the V gene TRBV20-1; TRBD2 agrees at 7 bases. The CDR3 is made up of 13 amino acids. Trimming cost V 3 bases and J 3 bases; bases outside gene matches: 2. The germline V gene encodes CDR1 DFQATT and CDR2 SNEGSKA (reference sequence). The CDR3 loop is CSARGGNYNEQFF. The DNA for the CDR3 is TGCAGTGCTAGGGGGGGGAACTACAATGAGCAGTTCTTC.

J is TRBJ2-4 and V is TRBV20-1; possibly TRBD1 or TRBD2 for D (5 bases each). This CDR3 is built from 20 residues. The V gene's germline CDR1 is DFQATT and CDR2 SNEGSKA (reference sequence). Trimming removed 2 bases at V and 0 bases at J, with 26 bases between. The CDR3 is CSARYGSGREKKLAKNIQYF. The CDR3 nucleotides read TGCAGTGCTAGATATGGTTCGGGACGGGAAAAGAAACTAGCCAAAAACATTCAGTACTTC.

The CDR3 is CAWTLAGGTDTQYF. The CDR3 nucleotides are TGTGCCTGGACGCTAGCGGGGGGCACAGATACGCAGTATTTT. The chain has TRBV30 and TRBJ2-3, with TRBD2 matching over 10 bases. The CDR3 runs 14 residues. The germline CDR1 and CDR2 sequences are GTSNPN and SVGIG (reference sequence). The J segment lost 1 base and the V segment lost 4 bases, leaving 2 bases of the junction unmatched.

This clone was found many times. The chain combines TRBV4-1 with TRBJ2-1; no clear D gene. This CDR3 contains 13 residues. V was clipped by 4 bases and J by 4 bases, with 8 bases between them. Germline V gene data show CDR1 as MGHRA and CDR2 as YSYEKL. CDR3: CASSRVRYNEQFF. In nucleotides, the CDR3 is TGCGCCAGCAGCCGGGTCCGGTACAATGAGCAGTTCTTC.

The V call is TRBV20-1, the J call TRBJ2-7; tentatively, D is TRBD2 (5 bases). V gave up 4 bases and J gave up 7 bases, with 20 bases separating them. Germline V gene sequence: CDR1 DFQATT, CDR2 SNEGSKA (reference sequence). There are 14 residues in the CDR3. CDR3 coding DNA: TGCAGTGCTATAGTCGTGAGACTATATGTTGAGCAGTACTTC. This translates into CSAIVVRLYVEQYF.

This clone was detected ten times or more. A much larger clone sits a single nucleotide away, making a read error possible. The chain combines TRBV6-4 with TRBJ2-2; the D call may be TRBD1 or TRBD2 (5 bases each). The CDR3 is 14 residues long. V lost 4 bases, J lost 6 bases, and 12 bases lay in between. Germline CDR1 is MRHNA and CDR2 is SNTAGT. CDR3 protein: CASSAERGPGELFF. The CDR3 region has the DNA TGTGCCAGCAGTGCGGAGAGGGGACCCGGGGAGCTGTTTTTT.